The present T cell receptor (beta chain) was sequenced within a study of T cell responses to AZD1222 COVID-19 vaccine. Findings and caveats of the study: The donor group comprised mostly white British people and more females; the analysis possibly underestimated clonal diversity.

CDR1 and CDR2 from the germline V gene are MNHEY and SVGAGI. The CDR3 is made up of 16 amino acids. The V and J ends lost 0 bases and 0 bases, in that order; junction bases with no gene match: 1. Regarding this clone: Its antigen is unknown.

The assay was immunoSEQ multiplex PCR, and TCRdb's table has in-frame clones only and misses some. The table has approximately 160,000 clones, 90% seen once. The receptor was isolated from an adult in good health. The sample in question was peripheral blood, obtained on day 0 of AZD1222 vaccination. The V gene is TRBV6-5, the J gene TRBJ1-2; 10 bases are shared with TRBD1. DNA for the CDR3: TGTGCCAGCAGTTACTCAGGGACAGGGGCTAACTATGGCTACACCTTC. It translates to CASSYSGTGANYGYTF.